This T cell receptor beta chain was found in a study of CD8 T cells in ankylosing spondylitis. Study-wide points: Roughly eight highly homologous variants made up a TCR beta motif that seemed to typify ankylosing spondylitis blood.

This clonotype has at least ten counts. Its antigen is as yet unknown. Using its own MiXCR run on the 5' RACE reads, TCRdb lists one record per CDR3 protein. The sample contains about 160,000 distinct CDR3 sequences, 9.5% to 10% of which appear only once. What was sequenced was blood, either unsorted or a sorted T cell fraction (not recorded which). The clonotype originates from a female donor with ankylosing spondylitis or in good health (not recorded which).

The CDR3 DNA is TGCAGTGCTAGAGATCTAGAGACAGGTTATGAGCAGTTCTTC. Encoded protein: CSARDLETGYEQFF. This chain links TRBV20-1 with TRBJ2-1; D possibly corresponds to TRBD1 (6 bases). Trimming took 0 bases from V and 8 from J, leaving 14 bases between them. CDR1 DFQATT and CDR2 SNEGSKA come from the germline V gene (reference sequence). The CDR3 length is 14 residues.